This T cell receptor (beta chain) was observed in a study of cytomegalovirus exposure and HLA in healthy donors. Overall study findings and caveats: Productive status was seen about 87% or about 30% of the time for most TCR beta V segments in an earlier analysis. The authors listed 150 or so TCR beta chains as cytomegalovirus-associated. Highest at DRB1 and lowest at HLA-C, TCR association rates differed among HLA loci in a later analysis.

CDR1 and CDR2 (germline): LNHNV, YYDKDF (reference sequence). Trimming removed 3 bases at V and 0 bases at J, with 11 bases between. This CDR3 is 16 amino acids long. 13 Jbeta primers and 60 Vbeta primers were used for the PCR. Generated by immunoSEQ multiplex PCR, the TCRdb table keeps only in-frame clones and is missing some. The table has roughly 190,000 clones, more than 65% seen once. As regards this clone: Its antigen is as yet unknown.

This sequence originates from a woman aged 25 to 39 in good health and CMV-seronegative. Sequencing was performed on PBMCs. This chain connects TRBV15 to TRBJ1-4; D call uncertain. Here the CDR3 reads CATSRSVAATNEKLFF. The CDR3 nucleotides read TGTGCCACCAGCAGGTCGGTAGCGGCAACTAATGAAAAACTGTTTTTT.